The text below deals with one TCR beta chain. Its specificity is not known. This sample is part of a study of cytomegalovirus exposure and HLA in healthy donors. On the study more broadly: Inside one of the first data releases sat about 85 million unique TCRs taken from HLA-typed donors. Study conclusions and caveats: Near-uniform donor sequencing depth was presumed by presence/absence analyses.

Trimming took off 5 bases at V and 2 bases at J, with 7 bases between the two ends. Per germline, CDR1 SQVTM and CDR2 ANQGSEA. The CDR3 consists of 11 residues. This PCR relied on a set of 60 Vbeta primers and 13 Jbeta primers. How the authors handled the data: Per a later analysis, the number of unique TCR beta chains was roughly 83 million, of which about 11 million were shared. Method: immunoSEQ multiplex PCR; TCRdb's copy keeps in-frame clones and lacks some. V and J calls and clone size are those listed in that table; D and trimming were worked out from the DNA. This table holds roughly 260,000 clones, about four fifths found once.

The chain joins TRBV29-1 to TRBJ2-7; D is unclear. The clonotype comes from a woman between 40 and 50 years old in good health and CMV-seropositive. The sequencing sample was made of PBMCs. CDR3 amino acids: CSVHTAYEQYF. CDR3 DNA sequence: TGCAGCGTTCATACAGCCTACGAGCAGTACTTC.